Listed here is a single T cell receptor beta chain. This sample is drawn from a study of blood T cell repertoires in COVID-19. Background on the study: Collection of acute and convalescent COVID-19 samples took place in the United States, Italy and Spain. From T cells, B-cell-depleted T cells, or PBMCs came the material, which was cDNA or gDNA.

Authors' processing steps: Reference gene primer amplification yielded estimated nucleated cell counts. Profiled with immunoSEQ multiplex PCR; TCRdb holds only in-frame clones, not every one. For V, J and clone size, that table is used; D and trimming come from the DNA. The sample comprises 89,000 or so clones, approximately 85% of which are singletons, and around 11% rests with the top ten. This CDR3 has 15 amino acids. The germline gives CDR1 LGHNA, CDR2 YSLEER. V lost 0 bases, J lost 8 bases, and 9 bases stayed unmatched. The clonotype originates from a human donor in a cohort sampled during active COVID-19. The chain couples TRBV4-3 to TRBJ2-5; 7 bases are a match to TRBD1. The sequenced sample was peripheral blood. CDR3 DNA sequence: TGCGCCAGCAGCCAAGATCCGGCCCCAGGGGGAACCCAGTACTTC. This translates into CASSQDPAPGGTQYF.